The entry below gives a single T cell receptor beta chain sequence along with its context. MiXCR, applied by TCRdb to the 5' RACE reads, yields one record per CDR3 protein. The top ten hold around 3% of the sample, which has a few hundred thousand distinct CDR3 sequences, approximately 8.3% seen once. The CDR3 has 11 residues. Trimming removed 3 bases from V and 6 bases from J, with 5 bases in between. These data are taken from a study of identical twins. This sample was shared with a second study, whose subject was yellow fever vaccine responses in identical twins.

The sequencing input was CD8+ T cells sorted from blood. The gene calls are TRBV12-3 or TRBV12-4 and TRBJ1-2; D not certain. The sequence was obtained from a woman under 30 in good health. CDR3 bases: TGTGCCAGCAGTTTTACGGATGGCTACACCTTC. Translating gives CASSFTDGYTF.